Given below is one T cell receptor beta chain in context. It has no known antigen specificity. Base qualities are not recorded, but no much larger clone differs from it by a single base. Library creation used the immunoSEQ multiplex PCR assay. TCR beta CDR3 sequencing was performed on DNA from the cultured, isolated CD4+ T cells. On the study's bioinformatics: Non-productive TCR sequences were removed, reads were trimmed to the CDR3 region, and CDR3s of at least 7 amino acids were retained. The MANAFEST web app was used to pick out antigen-specific clonotypes by comparing their expansion in peptide wells with that in reference cultures. For clones to be considered positive, expansion at FDR<0.05 versus reference and all other wells, an odds ratio above 5, and a frequency above 0.1% in two replicate wells were required. Cross-reactive clonotypes were defined as significantly expanded in SARS-CoV-2 spike wells and in at least one common cold coronavirus spike condition. Using the stringdist R package, CDR3 similarity was measured by Levenshtein distance, and unrooted trees were constructed with ape in R 3.6.1. Imported from immuneACCESS, the table was reduced by TCRdb to in-frame sequences with V and J called. These copies leave out some clones; in studies compared against another copy, an unresolved V gene accounts for under half, and the cause of the remainder is not known. The DNA gave D and trimming, while V, J and clone size come from that table. Here the sample has more than 45,000 clones; about 70% occur a single time. The biggest ten clones account for about 12% of the sample.

After less than 13 days of culture, CD4+ T cells were isolated with the EasySep CD4+ T cell isolation kit. PCR-confirmed SARS-CoV-2 infection had occurred in convalescent patients between March and December 2020, before the Alpha, Beta and Delta variants emerged in the United States. Half of the culture medium was replaced with fresh IL-2-containing medium on days 3 and 7. Unless otherwise noted, each peptide stimulation condition was cultured in triplicate wells. Using Ficoll-Paque Plus gradient centrifugation, PBMC were separated from whole blood and then either used fresh or cryopreserved at -140C. Genomic DNA was extracted from cultured CD4+ T cells with the QIAamp micro DNA kit. This specimen comes from a study of vaccination effects on CD4 cells after COVID-19 (dated 2022 in TCRdb). About the study as a whole: In the ViraFEST assay, PBMC were stimulated with viral peptide pools, and TCR sequencing was then used to find antigen-specific CD4+ T cell clonotypes based on their expansion. Participants received two doses of either the BNT162b2 or the mRNA-1273 mRNA SARS-CoV-2 vaccine. Pre-vaccine samples were collected from two convalescent patients 16 days and one week before the first dose, corresponding to 142 and 148 days after COVID-19 diagnosis. Approximately 2.1 million PBMC per well were cultured in IMDM with roughly 5% human AB serum, 8.5 to 10 IU/ml IL-2 and gentamicin, plus 10 ug/ml peptides. SARS-CoV-2 spike-specific CD4+ TCR repertoires from before and after mRNA vaccination were compared in COVID-19 convalescent patients and in infection-naive vaccine recipients. A total of around eleven COVID-19 convalescent patients and 4 SARS-CoV-2-naive healthy vaccine recipients were included in the full study. The Oncomine TCR Beta short-read assay on an Illumina iSeq 100 was used to sequence cultures from other donors in the study. Broader findings and caveats from the paper: At late post-vaccination timepoints, both infection-induced and vaccine-induced clones showed marked clonal contraction, consistent with waning T cell responses. Limitations of the study were the small number of convalescent patients and the absence of early post-infection timepoints. In convalescent patients, the post-vaccine spike-reactive repertoire was composed mainly of new vaccine-induced clones that were largely distinct from infection-induced clones.

The sequenced sample was CD4+ T cells from PBMCs cultured without peptide, obtained before COVID-19 vaccination. The origin of this receptor is a human donor who had a prior SARS-CoV-2 infection.

The CDR3 region reads CASSLTHPSIVRQYF. The DNA is as follows: TGTGCCAGCTCACTCACGCACCCGAGCATAGTCCGACAGTACTTC. The V gene is TRBV18 and the J gene is TRBJ2-4, with the D gene not confidently named. The junction shows trimming of 4 bases on V and 13 bases on J, plus 23 bases between the germline ends. The germline V gene specifies KGHSH as CDR1 and LQKENI as CDR2. Including the terminal cysteine and phenylalanine, the CDR3 comprises 15 residues. Only the CDR3 DNA is retained, 45 bases long and in frame from the first base. The CDR3, completed at both ends by the reference TRBV18 and TRBJ2-4 genes, gives the full variable domain NAGVMQNPRHLVRRRGQEARLRCSPMKGHSHVYWYRQLPEEGLKFMVYLQKENIIDESGMPKERFSAEFPKEGPSILRIQQVVRGDSAAYFCASSLTHPSIVRQYFGAGTRLSVL.